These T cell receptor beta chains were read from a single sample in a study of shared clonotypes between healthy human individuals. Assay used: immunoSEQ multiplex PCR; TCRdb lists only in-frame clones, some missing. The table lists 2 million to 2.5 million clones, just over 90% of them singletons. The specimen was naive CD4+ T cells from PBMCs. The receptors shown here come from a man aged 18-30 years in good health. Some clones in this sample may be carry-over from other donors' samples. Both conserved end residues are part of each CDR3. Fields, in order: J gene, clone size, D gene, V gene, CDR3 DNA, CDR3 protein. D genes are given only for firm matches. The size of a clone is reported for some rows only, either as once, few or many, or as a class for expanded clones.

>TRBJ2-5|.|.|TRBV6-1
TGTGCCAGCAGTGAATTTAGGGGAATTGGGACCCAGTACTTC
CASSEFRGIGTQYF
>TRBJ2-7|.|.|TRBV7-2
TGTGCCAGCAGCCCGAGAGGTCAGTCCTACGAGCAGTACTTC
CASSPRGQSYEQYF
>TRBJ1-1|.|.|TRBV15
TGTGCCACCAGCAGAGGCTCGGGGCCTGAAGCTTTCTTT
CATSRGSGPEAFF
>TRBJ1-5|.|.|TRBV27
TGTGCCAGCAGTCCTCTCGCAGGGAAACGGCAGCCCCAGCATTTT
CASSPLAGKRQPQHF
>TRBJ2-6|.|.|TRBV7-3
TGTGCCAGCAGCTTAATGTCTGGGGCCAACGTCCTGACTTTC
CASSLMSGANVLTF
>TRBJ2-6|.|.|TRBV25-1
TGTGCCAGCAGTGGGATCTGGCCTGGGGCCAACGTCCTGACTTTC
CASSGIWPGANVLTF
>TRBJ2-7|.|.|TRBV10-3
TGTGCCATCAGTGAGTCGACGGGACACCTTACCTACGAGCAGTACTTC
CAISESTGHLTYEQYF
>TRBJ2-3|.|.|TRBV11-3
TGTGCCAGCAGCACGAGAAGCGCGCCCACAGATACGCAGTATTTT
CASSTRSAPTDTQYF
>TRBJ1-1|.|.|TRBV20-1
TGCAGTGCTTTAAGCGAGGGGAAGGCTTTCTTT
CSALSEGKAFF
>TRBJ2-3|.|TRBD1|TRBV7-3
TGTGCCAGCAGCTTAACAGGGGGCTGGACAGATACGCAGTATTTT
CASSLTGGWTDTQYF
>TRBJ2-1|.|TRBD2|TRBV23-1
TGCGCCAGCAGTCAACCGACCCTAGCGGGAGAGCTTCATGAGCAGTTCTTC
CASSQPTLAGELHEQFF
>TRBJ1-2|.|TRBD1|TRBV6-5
TGTGCCAGCAGTCGCGACAGGGTGGGCTACACCTTC
CASSRDRVGYTF
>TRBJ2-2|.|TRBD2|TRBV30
TGTGCCTCCACCACTAGCGGAGCGAACACCGGGGAGCTGTTTTTT
CASTTSGANTGELFF
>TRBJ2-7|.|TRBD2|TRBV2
TGTGCCAGCACCCGGGGACTAGCGGGAGGCCCGAGCTCCTACGAGCAGTACTTC
CASTRGLAGGPSSYEQYF
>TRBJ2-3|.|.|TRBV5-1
TGCGCCAGCAGCCCCAGCAGAGGGCCCGGGACGGGTGATACGCAGTATTTT
CASSPSRGPGTGDTQYF
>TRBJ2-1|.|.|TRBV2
TGTGCCAGCACGGGTCACCCATACAATGAGCAGTTCTTC
CASTGHPYNEQFF
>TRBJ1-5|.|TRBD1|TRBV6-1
TGTGCCAGCAGTGCGGAATCGGGACAGGGATATCAGCCCCAGCATTTT
CASSAESGQGYQPQHF
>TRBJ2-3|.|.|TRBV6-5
TGTGCCAGCAGCCCTGGGAGGGCCAGGGGAGATACGCAGTATTTT
CASSPGRARGDTQYF
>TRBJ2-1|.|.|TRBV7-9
TGTGCCAGCAGCTTTTCGCTGAACAATGAGCAGTTCTTC
CASSFSLNNEQFF
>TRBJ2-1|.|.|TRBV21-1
TGTGCCAGCAGCAAATTGGGGGCTAGCGGGTTCTCCTACAATGAGCAGTTCTTC
CASSKLGASGFSYNEQFF
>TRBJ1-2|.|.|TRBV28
TGTGCCAGCAGTTCCATCCGAAGGCCAGGGGTGGACTATGGCTACACCTTC
CASSSIRRPGVDYGYTF
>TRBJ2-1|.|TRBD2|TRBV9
TGTGCCAGCAGCGTAGATCCTAGCGGAGCCGAGCAGTTCTTC
CASSVDPSGAEQFF
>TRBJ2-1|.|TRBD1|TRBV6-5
TGTGCCAGCAGTCAGGGACAGGGGTACAATGAGCAGTTCTTC
CASSQGQGYNEQFF
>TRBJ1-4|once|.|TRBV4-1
TGCGCCAGCAGCCAAGACTACAACCGGGGGGCGATCGCAACTAATGAAAAACTGTTTTTT
CASSQDYNRGAIATNEKLFF
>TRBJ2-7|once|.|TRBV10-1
TGCGCCAGCATTAGGACGGACTTTCGGAGAAGAGGGTCCTACGAGCAGTACTTC
CASIRTDFRRRGSYEQYF
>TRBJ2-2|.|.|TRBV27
TGTGCCAGCAGTTCCGCGAACACCGGGGAGCTGTTTTTT
CASSSANTGELFF
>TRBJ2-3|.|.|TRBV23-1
TGCGCCAGCCCCCGCTGGTTTAGAGGCCAGGCCACAGATACGCAGTATTTT
CASPRWFRGQATDTQYF
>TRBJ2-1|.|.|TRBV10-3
TGTGCCATCAGTGAACAGCGATTCCACAATGAGCAGTTCTTC
CAISEQRFHNEQFF
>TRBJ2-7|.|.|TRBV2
TGTGCCAGCAGATCTCAAGGGAGCTCCTACGAGCAGTACTTC
CASRSQGSSYEQYF
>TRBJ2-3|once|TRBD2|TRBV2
TGTGCCAGCAGAGCGGGAGGGGGGAGAACAGATACGCAGTATTTT
CASRAGGGRTDTQYF
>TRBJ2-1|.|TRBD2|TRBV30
TGTGCCTGGAGTGCCGGGGACTACCCTGGGCTCAATGAGCAGTTCTTC
CAWSAGDYPGLNEQFF
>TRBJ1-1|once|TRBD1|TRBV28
TGTGCCAGCACTAAGAGGGACAGGGGCACTGAAGCTTTCTTT
CASTKRDRGTEAFF
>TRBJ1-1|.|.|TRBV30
TGTGCCTGGAGTCGGGTGAACACTGAAGCTTTCTTT
CAWSRVNTEAFF
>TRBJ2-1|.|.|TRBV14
TGTGCCAGCAGCCAAGCCTGGCGGGACAATGAGCAGTTCTTC
CASSQAWRDNEQFF
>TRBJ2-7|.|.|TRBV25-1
TGTGCCAGCAGTGAATATAACAGTCCCTACGAGCAGTACTTC
CASSEYNSPYEQYF
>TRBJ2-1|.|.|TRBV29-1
TGCAGCGTCGTCAGCCTGGATGAGCAGTTCTTC
CSVVSLDEQFF
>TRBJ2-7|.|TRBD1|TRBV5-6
TGTGCCAGCAGCCCGGGGGACAGGACCTCCTACGAGCAGTACTTC
CASSPGDRTSYEQYF
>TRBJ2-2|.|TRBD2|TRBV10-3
TGTGCCTCCGGCCAAGCGGGAGTGAGGACCGGGGAGCTGTTTTTT
CASGQAGVRTGELFF
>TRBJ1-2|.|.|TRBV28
TGTGCCAGCAGTTTGCGGACAGAACTGGGTGGCTACACCTTC
CASSLRTELGGYTF
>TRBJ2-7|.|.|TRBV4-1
TGCGCCAGCAGCCAAGATCGAGGAGGTTACTACGAGCAGTACTTC
CASSQDRGGYYEQYF
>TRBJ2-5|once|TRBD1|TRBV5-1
TGCGCCAGCAGCTCTATCCGGGACAGGGAGGAGACCCAGTACTTC
CASSSIRDREETQYF
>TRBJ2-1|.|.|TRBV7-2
TGTGCCAGCAGCTCCCCAGGGACTTCCTACAATGAGCAGTTCTTC
CASSSPGTSYNEQFF
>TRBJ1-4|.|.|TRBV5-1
TGCGCCAGCAGCCCCGGGACCGGTAATGAAAAACTGTTTTTT
CASSPGTGNEKLFF
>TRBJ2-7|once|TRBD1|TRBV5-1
TGCGCCAGCAGCCCTGGTGGGACAGCCCACACCTACGAGCAGTACTTC
CASSPGGTAHTYEQYF